Following are 2 T cell receptor beta chains from one sample sequenced in a study of T-cell reconstitution after alpha-beta-depleted transplantation in children. Unique molecular identifiers were used to barcode this TCRbeta library. TCRdb redid the calling of the PCR reads with MiXCR, one entry per CDR3 protein. The sample shows about 900,000 distinct CDR3 sequences, under 30% of them seen only once. The sequenced sample was PBMCs, mostly from graft donor cells, obtained 360 days after TCRalphabeta/CD19-depleted stem cell transplant. All receptors derive from a boy in the first two years of life who had a stem cell transplant for SCID, so the T cells may come from the graft donor.

With respect to this clonotype: It may be a read error: a sequence one base away is much more abundant. The chain has TRBV6-5 and TRBJ2-7; 10 nucleotides align to TRBD1. J lost 5 bases, V lost 7 bases, and 2 bases had no gene match. The CDR3 contains 12 residues. Germline V gene sequence: CDR1 MNHEY, CDR2 SVGAGI. CDR3 protein: CASTTGGDEQYF. The CDR3 region has the DNA TGTGCCAGCACGACAGGGGGCGACGAGCAGTACTTC.

This clonotype was seen a few times. This chain links TRBV5-5 with TRBJ1-2, with 10 bases matching TRBD1. CDR1 is SGHKS and CDR2 is YYEKEE in the germline V gene (reference sequence). This CDR3 is 15 amino acids long. Trimming removed 0 bases from V and 6 bases from J; junction bases left unmatched: 5. As DNA, the CDR3 is TGTGCCAGCAGCTTGGGATGGGACAGGGGTAATGGCTACACCTTC. Translating gives CASSLGWDRGNGYTF.